This is a list of T cell receptor beta chains from one sample in a study of T cells after posttransplantation cyclophosphamide. TCRdb's table, derived via immunoSEQ multiplex PCR, lists solely in-frame clones and lacks some. The sample carries some 20,000 clones, roughly 87% recorded once. Here the sequenced sample was PBMCs, taken after allogeneic stem cell transplant with posttransplant cyclophosphamide. All receptors derive from a female patient aged 40 to 50 who received an allogeneic stem cell transplant from a related donor, was CMV-positive, and had no GVHD. Some T cells may originate from the graft donor. The CDR3 runs from the conserved cysteine through the conserved F or W. The D gene is left open where the match is weak. Clone sizes are given selectively: once, few, many, or a class where the clone is expanded.

clone_size	d_call	cdr3_length	v_call	j_call	cdr3_aa	cdr3_nt
-	TRBD1	16	TRBV15	TRBJ2-2	CATSRAWTGIAGELFF	TGTGCCACCAGCAGGGCCTGGACAGGGATCGCCGGGGAGCTGTTTTTT
-	-	14	TRBV4-2	TRBJ1-1	CASSHPASHAEAFF	TGTGCCAGCAGCCACCCTGCCAGTCACGCTGAAGCTTTCTTT
-	TRBD2	17	TRBV11-2	TRBJ2-7	CASSPGRFRRERYEQYF	TGTGCCAGCAGTCCAGGCCGGTTTCGGCGGGAGCGGTACGAGCAGTACTTC
-	TRBD2	12	TRBV28	TRBJ2-7	CASSRPGGEQYF	TGTGCCAGCAGCAGACCGGGGGGGGAGCAGTACTTC
-	-	14	TRBV28	TRBJ2-5	CASSLLAGRETQYF	TGTGCCAGCAGCTTATTGGCAGGCAGAGAGACCCAGTACTTC
-	-	14	TRBV18	TRBJ2-7	CASSSNGVSYEQYF	TGTGCCAGCTCTTCGAACGGGGTCTCCTACGAGCAGTACTTC
once	-	12	TRBV29-1	TRBJ2-1	CSVGTGYNEQFF	TGCAGCGTTGGGACGGGGTACAATGAGCAGTTCTTC
-	-	18	TRBV9	TRBJ1-1	CASSVAGAGVLQNTEAFF	TGTGCCAGCAGCGTAGCAGGGGCAGGGGTCCTTCAAAACACTGAAGCTTTCTTT
-	TRBD2	16	TRBV5-1	TRBJ2-1	CASSLTPTSPYNEQFF	TGCGCCAGCAGTTTAACCCCGACTAGCCCCTACAATGAGCAGTTCTTC
few	-	13	TRBV23-1	TRBJ2-7	CAALSRAAYEQYF	TGCGCCGCGCTATCCAGGGCCGCCTACGAGCAGTACTTC
-	-	16	TRBV10-3	TRBJ1-2	CAISDTGLIKFYGYTF	TGTGCCATCAGTGATACGGGACTGATTAAGTTTTATGGCTACACCTTC
-	TRBD2	16	TRBV10-2	TRBJ2-2	CASSEWERGGAGELFF	TGCGCCAGCAGTGAGTGGGAGCGGGGAGGGGCCGGGGAGCTGTTTTTT
-	TRBD1	15	TRBV27	TRBJ1-1	CASSLSPDRGPEAFF	TGTGCCAGCAGTTTATCCCCCGACAGGGGGCCTGAAGCTTTCTTT
-	TRBD2	14	TRBV5-4	TRBJ2-1	CASSPGLQNNEQFF	TGTGCCAGCAGCCCGGGACTACAAAACAATGAGCAGTTCTTC
once	-	12	TRBV4-2	TRBJ2-1	CASSQARNEQFF	TGTGCCAGCAGCCAAGCCCGGAATGAGCAGTTCTTC
-	TRBD2	14	TRBV27	TRBJ2-1	CASTGLAGVNEQFF	TGTGCCAGCACCGGACTAGCGGGAGTGAATGAGCAGTTCTTC